The T cell receptor beta chain under discussion was sequenced for a study of T cells after yellow fever vaccination. Notes on the study in general: The presence of abundant clonotypes contaminating from the bulk population was possible in FACS-sorted repertoires.

Notes on this clonotype: Its specificity is unknown.

CDR1 is SGHRS, CDR2 YFSETQ, per germline. This CDR3 is 18 amino acids long. Losses at the gene ends were 5 bases for V and 6 bases for J; bases not matched to a gene: 19. In making TCR cDNA, 5'RACE template switching added a universal primer site and UMIs to it. TCRdb re-called the 5' RACE reads through MiXCR, storing one row per CDR3 protein. Counted here are 600,000 to 750,000 distinct CDR3 sequences, approximately 13% occurring once; the ten biggest clones make up just under 15%. This sequence joins TRBV5-1 and TRBJ2-1; TRBD2 aligns across 8 bases. The TCR originated in a man aged 25 to 40 who received the YFV17D yellow fever vaccine. Here the sequenced sample was PBMCs, taken on the day of the yellow fever booster vaccination. CDR3 DNA sequence: TGCGCCAGCAGACCGGGAGGGGCCAACTATCGAGCGGCCAATGAGCAGTTCTTC. Amino acids: CASRPGGANYRAANEQFF.